This is a list of T cell receptor beta chains from one sample in a study of T cell responses to AZD1222 COVID-19 vaccine. The assay was immunoSEQ multiplex PCR, and TCRdb's table has in-frame clones only and misses some. This table has approximately 150,000 clones, 88% appearing once. Sample: peripheral blood, taken 28 days after the second dose of the MenACWY control vaccine. The receptors were gathered from an adult who received the MenACWY meningococcal vaccine as a control. CDR3s include the opening cysteine and the closing phenylalanine or tryptophan. The D gene is left open where the match is weak. A row's size may be missing; if present it is once, few, many or a size class.

CDR3: CASSRDSFAEQYF; DNA: TGTGCCAGCTCACGAGACAGTTTCGCCGAGCAGTACTTC; D: -; J: TRBJ2-7; size: few; V: TRBV18
CDR3: CASSLKGGRGYEQYF; DNA: TGTGCCAGCAGCTTAAAAGGCGGGAGGGGGTACGAGCAGTACTTC; D: TRBD2; J: TRBJ2-7; size: -; V: TRBV7-3
CDR3: CAWSVLSGGGQPQHF; DNA: TGTGCCTGGAGTGTACTGTCAGGGGGAGGTCAGCCCCAGCATTTT; D: TRBD1; J: TRBJ1-5; size: -; V: TRBV30
CDR3: CASSEEGLVETQYF; DNA: TGTGCCAGCAGTGAAGAGGGGCTGGTTGAGACCCAGTACTTC; D: -; J: TRBJ2-5; size: -; V: TRBV2
CDR3: CASSLGAREGFYGYTF; DNA: TGTGCCAGCAGCTTGGGGGCTCGAGAGGGCTTCTATGGCTACACCTTC; D: -; J: TRBJ1-2; size: few; V: TRBV7-9
CDR3: CASSIRVGETQYF; DNA: TGTGCCAGTAGTATCAGGGTTGGAGAGACCCAGTACTTC; D: -; J: TRBJ2-5; size: -; V: TRBV19
CDR3: CASSQGQGAYGYTF; DNA: TGCGCCAGCAGCCAAGGACAGGGGGCCTATGGCTACACCTTC; D: TRBD1; J: TRBJ1-2; size: -; V: TRBV4-1
CDR3: CASTGDNEKLFF; DNA: TGTGCCAGTACGGGGGATAATGAAAAACTGTTTTTT; D: -; J: TRBJ1-4; size: -; V: TRBV19
CDR3: CASSTRTGATNEKLFF; DNA: TGTGCCAGCAGCACCCGCACAGGTGCAACTAATGAAAAACTGTTTTTT; D: -; J: TRBJ1-4; size: -; V: TRBV7-9
CDR3: CASSLLGDQPQHF; DNA: TGTGCCAGCAGCTTATTGGGAGATCAGCCCCAGCATTTT; D: -; J: TRBJ1-5; size: -; V: TRBV7-2
CDR3: CASSLGLAGASEQFF; DNA: TGTGCCAGCAGCTTGGGACTAGCGGGAGCAAGTGAGCAGTTCTTC; D: TRBD2; J: TRBJ2-1; size: -; V: TRBV5-6
CDR3: CASSAPTGGAGEKLFF; DNA: TGTGCCAGCAGCGCTCCGACAGGGGGCGCCGGTGAAAAACTGTTTTTT; D: TRBD1; J: TRBJ1-4; size: -; V: TRBV2
CDR3: CASSFSGQETQYF; DNA: TGTGCCAGCAGCTTTTCGGGGCAAGAGACCCAGTACTTC; D: -; J: TRBJ2-5; size: -; V: TRBV7-3
CDR3: CASSVWTGGGELFF; DNA: TGTGCCAGCAGCGTGTGGACAGGGGGCGGGGAGCTGTTTTTT; D: TRBD1; J: TRBJ2-2; size: -; V: TRBV9
CDR3: CAIRGTELNSPLHF; DNA: TGTGCCATCAGGGGGACGGAGCTTAATTCACCCCTCCACTTT; D: -; J: TRBJ1-6; size: -; V: TRBV10-3
CDR3: CASSLNPSGAYEQYF; DNA: TGTGCCAGCAGCTTAAACCCTAGCGGGGCCTACGAGCAGTACTTC; D: TRBD2; J: TRBJ2-7; size: -; V: TRBV7-3
CDR3: CASSFREKNIQYF; DNA: TGTGCCAGCAGCTTTCGGGAGAAAAACATTCAGTACTTC; D: -; J: TRBJ2-4; size: -; V: TRBV7-8